This T cell receptor (beta chain) appears in the sequencing data of a study of shared clonotypes between healthy human individuals. Study-wide results and caveats: Having only a few donors restricted how much genetic and exposure-history diversity was captured. It was anticipated that sequencing depth would influence how many clonotypes donors shared. Rarefaction gave evidence that sorted-subset sequencing remained incomplete despite large depth.

As regards this clone: Its antigen is undetermined. Distinct nucleotide sequences in the sample also encode this CDR3.

Deletions cut 5 bases from V and 3 bases from J, with 10 bases between. Germline assignment: CDR1 SGHVS and CDR2 FNYEAQ. The CDR3 spans 13 residues. Deep-level running was used for the assay. Here immunoSEQ multiplex PCR was the method, and the copy in TCRdb shows in-frame clones only, minus some. The sample carries hundreds of thousands of clones, approximately 79% recorded once. The V gene is TRBV7-6, the J gene TRBJ1-1; D call uncertain. The material sequenced was memory CD4+ T cells sorted from blood. Sample subset: CD45RA-negative fraction. The receptor was derived from a woman younger than 45 in good health. CDR3: CASSTQRDTEAFF. The CDR3 bases are TGTGCCAGCAGCACCCAACGGGACACTGAAGCTTTCTTT.